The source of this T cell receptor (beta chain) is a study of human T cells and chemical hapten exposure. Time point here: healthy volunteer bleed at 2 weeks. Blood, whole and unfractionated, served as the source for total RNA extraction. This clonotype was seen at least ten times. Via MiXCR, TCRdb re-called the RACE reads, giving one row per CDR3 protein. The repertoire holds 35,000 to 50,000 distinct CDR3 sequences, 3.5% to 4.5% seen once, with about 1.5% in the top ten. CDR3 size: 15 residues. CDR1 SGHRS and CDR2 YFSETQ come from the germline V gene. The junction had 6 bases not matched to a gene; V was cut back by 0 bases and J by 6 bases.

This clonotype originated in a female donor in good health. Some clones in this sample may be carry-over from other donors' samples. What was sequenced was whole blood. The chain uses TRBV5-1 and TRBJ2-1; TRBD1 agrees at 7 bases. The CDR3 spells CASSLVPGQSNEQFF. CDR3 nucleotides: TGCGCCAGCAGCTTGGTCCCGGGACAGAGCAATGAGCAGTTCTTC.